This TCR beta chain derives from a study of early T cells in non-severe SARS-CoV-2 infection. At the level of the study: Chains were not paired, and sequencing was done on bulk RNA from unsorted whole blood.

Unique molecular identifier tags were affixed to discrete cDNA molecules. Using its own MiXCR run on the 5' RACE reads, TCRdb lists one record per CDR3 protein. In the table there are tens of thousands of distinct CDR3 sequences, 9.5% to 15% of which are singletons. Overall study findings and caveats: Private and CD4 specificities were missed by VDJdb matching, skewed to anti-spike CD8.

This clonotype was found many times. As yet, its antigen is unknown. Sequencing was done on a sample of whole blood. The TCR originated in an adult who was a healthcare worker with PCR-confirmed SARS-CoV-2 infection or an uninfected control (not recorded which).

CDR3 region: CSAIEVTDTQYF. The CDR3 DNA follows: TGCAGTGCTATAGAGGTCACAGATACGCAGTATTTT. The chain is built from TRBV20-1 and TRBJ2-3; D is uncertain. Between the trimmed V and J ends, which lost 4 bases and 2 bases, there was a span of 7 bases. The CDR3 spans 12 residues. CDR1 DFQATT and CDR2 SNEGSKA come from the germline V gene (reference sequence).